The 24 T cell receptor beta chains below come from one sample, sequenced in a study of blood T cells in healthy people across ages (dated by TCRdb to about 2015). Library prep was done by 5' RACE. Sequencer: Illumina HiSeq 2500. A second about 7 to 12 cycle PCR used a sample-barcoded 5' primer and a J-beta primer mix. In TCRdb, the public reads were trimmed at Q25 with fastp and aligned with MiXCR, with productive beta chains retained. Records with the same CDR3 protein are collapsed into one entry carrying the most frequent genes and DNA. This sample comprises 600,000 or so distinct CDR3 sequences, under 30% of them detected only once. More than 15% of the sample is taken by the ten largest. The sequenced sample consisted of blood. The receptors come from a woman of 80 years or more in good health.

Note on this clonotype: This may stem from a read error, because a much larger clone lies one nucleotide away. The CDR3 loop reads CASSLGTSGIDTQYF. CDR3 bases: TGTGCCAGCAGCCTCGGGACTAGCGGTATAGATACGCAGTATTTT. The chain recombines TRBV11-2 with TRBJ2-3, with 11 bases identical to TRBD2. The CDR3 extends over 15 amino acids. V gave up 5 bases and J gave up 5 bases; unmatched junction bases: 6. Looked up from germline, CDR1 is SGHAT and CDR2 is FQNNGV.

To note about this clonotype: This may arise from a read error, as a much more abundant clone is one base away. J is TRBJ2-5 and V is TRBV7-6; 7 nucleotides agree with TRBD1. Losses at the gene ends were 3 bases for V and 11 bases for J; bases not matched to a gene: 9. Germline V gives CDR1 SGHVS, CDR2 FNYEAQ. The CDR3 is 13 amino acids. The CDR3 protein is CASSFMPGQPQYF. DNA of the CDR3: TGTGCCAGCAGCTTTATGCCGGGACAGCCGCAGTACTTC.

With regard to this clonotype: The junction departs from germline at one end; a sequencing error may be responsible. V and J are TRBV5-1 and TRBJ1-1, with unresolved D. CDR1 SGHRS and CDR2 YFSETQ come from the germline V gene. CDR3 length: 14 amino acids. The CDR3 loop reads CASSLDLLNAEAFF. The DNA for the CDR3 is TGCGCCAGCAGCTTGGACCTCCTGAACGCTGAAGCTTTCTTT.

J is TRBJ1-3 and V is TRBV15; D not certain. The CDR3 consists of 16 residues. The germline V gene has CDR1 LNHNV and CDR2 YYDKDF (reference sequence). V was trimmed by 1 base and J by 3 bases, leaving 13 bases between them. The CDR3 loop reads CATSRVGRADGNTIYF. The DNA for the CDR3 is TGTGCCACCAGCAGAGTTGGAAGGGCGGATGGAAACACCATATATTTT.

Turning to this clonotype: A much larger clonotype is one base distant, so this may be a read error. The chain carries TRBV5-5 and TRBJ2-5, with unresolved D. Germline V CDR1 and CDR2: SGHKS, YYEKEE (reference sequence). The length of the CDR3 is 13 residues. CDR3 sequence: CAGSPALYNEQYF. The CDR3 DNA sequence: TGTGCCGGCAGCCCCGCGCTCTACAATGAGCAGTACTTC.

Points on this clonotype: This may stem from a read error, because a much larger clone lies one nucleotide away. This chain uses TRBV7-2 with TRBJ2-1; TRBD2 matches 8 bases. The J call is in doubt because the DNA end fits TRBJ2-7 better. This CDR3 spans 15 amino acids. Germline CDR1 reads SGHTA; CDR2 reads FQGNSA. The CDR3 reads CASSLVAGGYNEQYF. CDR3 coding DNA: TGTGCCAGCAGCTTAGTTGCGGGGGGCTACAATGAGCAGTACTTC.

This clonotype came up a few times. A single base separates this from a much larger clone, so it may be a read error. The chain carries TRBV12-3 or TRBV12-4 and TRBJ2-7; D unclear. There are 13 residues in the CDR3. The germline V and J ends were trimmed by 0 bases and 5 bases, with 8 bases remaining between them. CDR3 region: CASSLALRNEQYF. CDR3 DNA: TGTGCCAGCAGTTTAGCCCTAAGAAACGAGCAGTACTTC.

This clonotype was observed many times. This sequence joins TRBV4-1 and TRBJ1-5, with 8 bases lining up with TRBD1. Looked up from germline, CDR1 is MGHRA and CDR2 is YSYEKL. Unmatched junction bases numbered 4, after V lost 0 bases and J lost 6 bases. The CDR3 is 15 amino acids. The CDR3 region is CASSQEGQGAQPQHF. The DNA for the CDR3 is TGCGCCAGCAGCCAAGAGGGGCAGGGGGCTCAGCCCCAGCATTTT.

This sequence joins TRBV30 and TRBJ2-7, with a tentative D call TRBD1 (5 bases). This CDR3 spans 13 amino acids. CDR1 and CDR2 (germline): GTSNPN, SVGIG (reference sequence). The V gene lost 1 base and the J gene lost 4 bases, with 11 bases spanning the gap. Here the CDR3 reads CAWSEGPKYEQYF. DNA of the CDR3: TGTGCCTGGAGTGAGGGGCCCAAATACGAGCAGTACTTC.

The CDR3 loop is CATSSGIGFNEQFF. The CDR3, as DNA: TGTGCCACCAGCAGCGGGATAGGCTTCAATGAGCAGTTCTTC. The V call is TRBV15, the J call TRBJ2-1; the D gene is possibly TRBD2 (5 bases). V dropped 3 bases and J dropped 6 bases, with 12 bases sitting between them. Germline values: CDR1 LNHNV, CDR2 YYDKDF (reference sequence). The CDR3 has 14 residues.

This chain links TRBV4-3 with TRBJ2-7; D perhaps matches TRBD1 (6 bases). Trimming shortened V by 4 bases and J by 1 base, and 14 bases separated the two germline ends. The CDR3 loop spans 15 amino acids. Germline assignment: CDR1 LGHNA and CDR2 YSLEER. The CDR3 spells CASSRGTTLSYEQYF. Written as DNA, the CDR3 is TGCGCCAGCAGCCGGGGGACAACACTATCCTACGAGCAGTACTTC.

Regarding this clonotype: This may be a read error, as it is one base from a much larger clone. J is TRBJ1-2 and V is TRBV4-2; 7 positions match TRBD1. The germline gives CDR1 LGHNA, CDR2 YNFKEQ. The length of the CDR3 is 16 residues. CDR3 nucleotides: TGTGCCAGCAGCCAGGACACGGGACAGAATAACTATGGCTGCACCTTC. Its translation: CASSQDTGQNNYGCTF.

As regards this clonotype: A read error is possible here, since a much larger clone lies one base away. The chain couples TRBV7-2 to TRBJ1-2; tentative D call: TRBD1 (6 bases). The CDR3 extends over 13 amino acids. Trimming shortened V by 5 bases and J by 8 bases, and 15 bases separated the two germline ends. Per the germline V gene, CDR1 is SGHTA and CDR2 is FQGNSA. The CDR3 DNA reads TGTGCCAGCAGCCCGCCGGACAGACCGGGCTACACCTTC. Protein product: CASSPPDRPGYTF.

Remarks on this clonotype: With a much larger clone just one base away, this may be a read error. The chain links TRBV18 to TRBJ2-5; TRBD1 matches at 7 bases. The V and J ends lost 5 bases and 4 bases, in that order; junction bases with no gene match: 10. Germline CDR1 reads KGHSH; CDR2 reads LQKENI. This CDR3 is built from 15 residues. In DNA, the CDR3 is TGTGCCAGCTCAACGTATGGGACAGCTCGAGAGACCCAGTACTTC. Amino acids: CASSTYGTARETQYF.

The V gene is TRBV6-1, the J gene TRBJ2-1; 9 positions match TRBD2. This CDR3 has 19 amino acids. J lost 0 bases, V lost 4 bases, and 13 bases had no gene match. CDR1 and CDR2 (germline): MNHNS, SASEGT. This CDR3 is CASSALAGIDQSSYNEQFF. DNA for the CDR3: TGTGCCAGCAGTGCCCTAGCGGGGATAGACCAGAGCTCCTACAATGAGCAGTTCTTC.

The CDR3 here is CATDLADRREKLFF. The CDR3 DNA reads as TGTGCCACAGATCTAGCCGACAGAAGGGAAAAACTGTTTTTT. V and J are TRBV9 and TRBJ1-4; D might be TRBD1 (5 bases). V was clipped by 9 bases and J by 8 bases, with 20 bases between them. Germline V gene sequence: CDR1 SGDLS, CDR2 YYNGEE. The CDR3 is 14 amino acids.

This clonotype was picked up many times. The rearrangement links TRBV30 to TRBJ2-7, with D maybe TRBD2 (5 bases). In germline, CDR1 is GTSNPN, CDR2 SVGIG (reference sequence). V was pared by 0 bases and J by 1 base, with 7 bases between. CDR3 length: 13 amino acids. Written as DNA, the CDR3 is TGTGCCTGGAGTGTCCGGGGTTCCTACGAGCAGTACTTC. Translation gives CAWSVRGSYEQYF.

This clonotype was observed at least ten times. The chain couples TRBV7-8 to TRBJ2-1; D is possibly TRBD2 (5 bases). Germline lookup yields CDR1 SGHVS and CDR2 FQNEAQ. There are 14 residues in the CDR3. Trimming pared 2 bases from V and 1 base from J, leaving 6 bases between. The CDR3 bases are TGTGCCAGCAGCTTATCGGGGTCCTACAATGAGCAGTTCTTC. Amino acid sequence: CASSLSGSYNEQFF.

This clonotype was counted at least ten times. The gene calls are TRBV30 and TRBJ2-1; no firm D call. The CDR3 loop spans 11 amino acids. V shed 2 bases and J shed 7 bases, with 6 bases lying between them. Looked up from germline, CDR1 is GTSNPN and CDR2 is SVGIG (reference sequence). Written as DNA, the CDR3 is TGTGCCTGGAGTACCGAGAATGAGCAGTTCTTC. Protein: CAWSTENEQFF.

In regard to this clonotype: A much larger clone is a single base away; this may be a read error. The chain has TRBV19 and TRBJ2-3, with TRBD1 matching over 7 bases. Per germline, CDR1 LNHDA and CDR2 SQIVND (reference sequence). The CDR3 has 15 residues. CDR3 nucleotide sequence: TGTGCCTGTAGTACCTGGACAGGTCCCCCAGATACGCAGTATTTT. It translates to CACSTWTGPPDTQYF.

About this clonotype itself: A much larger clone lies one base from this, so it may be a read error. The CDR3 spells CSGQGSGQFF. The CDR3 bases are TGCAGCGGACAGGGTTCTGGGCAGTTCTTC. The chain is built from TRBV29-1 and TRBJ2-1; 7 bases line up with TRBD1. The length of the CDR3 is 10 residues. The V gene end was trimmed by 7 bases and the J gene end by 12 bases; junction bases not matched to a gene: 6. The germline V gene has CDR1 SQVTM and CDR2 ANQGSEA.

V is TRBV12-3 or TRBV12-4 and J is TRBJ2-3; D may match TRBD1 or TRBD2 (5 bases each). Between the trimmed V and J ends, which lost 6 bases and 4 bases, there was a span of 8 bases. The CDR3 contains 12 residues. The DNA for the CDR3 is TGTGCCAGCAGAGTGGGGGCAGATACGCAGTATTTT. Its translation: CASRVGADTQYF.

This clonotype was seen ten or more times. The chain links TRBV11-2 to TRBJ2-4; D not certain. The CDR3 covers 12 residues. V dropped 1 base and J dropped 9 bases, with 7 bases sitting between them. Germline V lookup: CDR1 SGHAT, CDR2 FQNNGV. The CDR3 DNA reads TGTGCCAGCAGCTTAGTGTACGGCATTCAGTACTTC. Translation: CASSLVYGIQYF.

This clonotype was recorded a few times. The rearrangement links TRBV10-3 to TRBJ1-2; D is undetermined. The V gene lost 6 bases and the J gene lost 2 bases, with 16 bases spanning the gap. CDR1 and CDR2 (germline): ENHRY, SYGVKD. CDR3 size: 15 residues. CDR3 residues: CAISGNSGANYGYTF. CDR3 nucleotides: TGTGCCATCAGCGGAAACTCAGGCGCGAACTATGGCTACACCTTC.